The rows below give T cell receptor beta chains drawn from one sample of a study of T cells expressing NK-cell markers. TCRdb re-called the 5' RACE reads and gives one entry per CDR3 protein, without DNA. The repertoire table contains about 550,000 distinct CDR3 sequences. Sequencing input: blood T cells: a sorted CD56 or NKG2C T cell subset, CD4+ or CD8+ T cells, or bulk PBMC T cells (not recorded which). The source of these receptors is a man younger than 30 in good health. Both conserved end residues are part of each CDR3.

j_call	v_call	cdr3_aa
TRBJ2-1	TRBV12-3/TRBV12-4	CASSLEAPGTGGNEQFF
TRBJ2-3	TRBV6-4	CASSVSSGSTDTQYF
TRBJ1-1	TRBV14	CASSQVLAGYTEAFF
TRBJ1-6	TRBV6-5	CASGRQNSPLHF
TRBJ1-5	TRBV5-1	CASSPAGGSNQPQHF
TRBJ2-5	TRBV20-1	CSARDLVFGQYF
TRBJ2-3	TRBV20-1	CSAGESTAPDTQYF
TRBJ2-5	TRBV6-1	CASSGAGGETQYF
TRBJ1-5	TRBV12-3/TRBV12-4	CASSLGTGGGNQPQHF
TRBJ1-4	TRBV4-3	CASSQEGQGNEKLFF
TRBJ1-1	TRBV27	CASTFYMNTEAFF
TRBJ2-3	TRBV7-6	CASSLKFGGTQYF
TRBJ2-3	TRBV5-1	CASSLTTSGSTDTQYF
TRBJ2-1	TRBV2	CAGGFGDEQFF
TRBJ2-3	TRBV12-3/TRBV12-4	CASSLGRGGSTDTQYF
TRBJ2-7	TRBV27	CASSVLHRDSSYEQYF
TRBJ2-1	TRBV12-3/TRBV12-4	CASRKTDSSYNEQFF
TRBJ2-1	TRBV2	CASSALRGTSGRASYNEQFF
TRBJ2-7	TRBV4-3	CASSQAGTYEQYF
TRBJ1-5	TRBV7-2	CASSLARVGQPQHF
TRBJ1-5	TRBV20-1	CSAETRNQPQHF
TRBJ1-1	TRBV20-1	CSADNQQGKAFF